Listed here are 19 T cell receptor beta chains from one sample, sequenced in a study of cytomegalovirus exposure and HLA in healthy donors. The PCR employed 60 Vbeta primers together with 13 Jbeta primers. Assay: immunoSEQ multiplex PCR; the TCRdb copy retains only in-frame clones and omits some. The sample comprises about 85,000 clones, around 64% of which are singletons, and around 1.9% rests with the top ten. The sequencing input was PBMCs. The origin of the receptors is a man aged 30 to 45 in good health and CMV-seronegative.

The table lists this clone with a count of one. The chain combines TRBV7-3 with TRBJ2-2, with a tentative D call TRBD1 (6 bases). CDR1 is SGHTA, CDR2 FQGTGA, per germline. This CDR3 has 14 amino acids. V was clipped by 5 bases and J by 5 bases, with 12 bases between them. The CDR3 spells CASSNSDRTGELFF. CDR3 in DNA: TGTGCCAGCAGCAATTCAGACAGGACCGGGGAGCTGTTTTTT.

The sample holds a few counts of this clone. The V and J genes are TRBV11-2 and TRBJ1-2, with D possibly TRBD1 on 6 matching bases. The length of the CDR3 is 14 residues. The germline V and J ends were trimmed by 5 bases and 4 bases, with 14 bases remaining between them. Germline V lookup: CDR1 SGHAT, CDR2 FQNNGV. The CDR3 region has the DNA TGTGCCAGCAGCCCTCCCGGGGGGGCCTATGGCTACACCTTC. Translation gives CASSPPGGAYGYTF.

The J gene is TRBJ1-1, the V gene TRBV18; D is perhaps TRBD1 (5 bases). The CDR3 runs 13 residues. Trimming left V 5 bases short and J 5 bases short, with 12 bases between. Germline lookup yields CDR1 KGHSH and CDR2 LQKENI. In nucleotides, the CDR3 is TGTGCCAGCTCAGGCGATCGGGGGACTGAAGCTTTCTTT. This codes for CASSGDRGTEAFF.

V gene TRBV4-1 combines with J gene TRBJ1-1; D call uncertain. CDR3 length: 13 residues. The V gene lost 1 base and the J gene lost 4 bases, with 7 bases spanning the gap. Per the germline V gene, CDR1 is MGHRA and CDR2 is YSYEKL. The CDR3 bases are TGCGCCAGCAGCCAAGTCGTCGGCACTGAAGCTTTCTTT. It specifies CASSQVVGTEAFF.

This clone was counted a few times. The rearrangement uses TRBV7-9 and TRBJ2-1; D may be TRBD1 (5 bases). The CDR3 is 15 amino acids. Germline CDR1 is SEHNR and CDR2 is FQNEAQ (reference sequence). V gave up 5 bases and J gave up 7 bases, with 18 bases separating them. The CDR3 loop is CASSPRVGALNEQFF. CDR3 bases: TGTGCCAGCAGCCCAAGAGTAGGGGCGCTTAATGAGCAGTTCTTC.

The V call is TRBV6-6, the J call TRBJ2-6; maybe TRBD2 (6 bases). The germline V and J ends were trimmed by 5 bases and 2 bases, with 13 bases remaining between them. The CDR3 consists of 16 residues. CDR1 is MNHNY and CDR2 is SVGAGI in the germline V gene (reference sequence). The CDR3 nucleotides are TGTGCCAGCAGTCCCTTCGGGGGAGCTGGGGCCAACGTCCTGACTTTC. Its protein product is CASSPFGGAGANVLTF.

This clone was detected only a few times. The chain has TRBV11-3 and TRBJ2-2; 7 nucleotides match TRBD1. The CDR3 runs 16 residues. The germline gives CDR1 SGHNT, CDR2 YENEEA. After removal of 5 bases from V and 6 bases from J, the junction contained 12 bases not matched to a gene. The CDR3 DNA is TGTGCCAGCAGCCCGCCGGGACAGAGTAGTTCCGGGGAGCTGTTTTTT. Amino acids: CASSPPGQSSSGELFF.

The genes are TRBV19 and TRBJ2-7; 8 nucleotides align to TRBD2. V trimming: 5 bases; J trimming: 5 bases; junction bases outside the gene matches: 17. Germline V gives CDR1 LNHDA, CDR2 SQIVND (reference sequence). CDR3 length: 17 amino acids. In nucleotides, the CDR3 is TGTGCCAGTAGTCACCCAGACAGCGGGGGATCTCCGGACGAGCAGTACTTC. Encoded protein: CASSHPDSGGSPDEQYF.

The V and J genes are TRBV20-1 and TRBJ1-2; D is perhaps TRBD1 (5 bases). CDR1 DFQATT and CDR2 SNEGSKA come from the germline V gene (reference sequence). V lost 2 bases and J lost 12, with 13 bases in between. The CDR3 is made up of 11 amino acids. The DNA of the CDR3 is TGCAGTGCTAGAATCGGTGCAGGGAACACCTTC. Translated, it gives CSARIGAGNTF.

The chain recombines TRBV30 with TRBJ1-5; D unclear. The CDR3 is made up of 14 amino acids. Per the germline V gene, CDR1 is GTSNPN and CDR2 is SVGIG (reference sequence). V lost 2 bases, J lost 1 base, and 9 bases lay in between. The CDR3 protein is CAWSRGWSNQPQHF. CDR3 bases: TGTGCCTGGAGTCGGGGTTGGAGCAATCAGCCCCAGCATTTT.

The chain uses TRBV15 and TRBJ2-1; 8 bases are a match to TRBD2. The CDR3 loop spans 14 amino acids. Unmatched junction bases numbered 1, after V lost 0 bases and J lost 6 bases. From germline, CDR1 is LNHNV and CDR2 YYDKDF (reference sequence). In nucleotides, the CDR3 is TGTGCCACCAGCAGAGATGCGGGGGGCAATGAGCAGTTCTTC. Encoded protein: CATSRDAGGNEQFF.

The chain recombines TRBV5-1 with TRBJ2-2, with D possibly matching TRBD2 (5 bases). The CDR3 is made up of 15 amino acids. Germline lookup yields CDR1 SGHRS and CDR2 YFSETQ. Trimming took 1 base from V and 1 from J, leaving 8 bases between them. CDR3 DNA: TGCGCCAGCAGCTTGCCCGGAGGGAACACCGGGGAGCTGTTTTTT. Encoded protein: CASSLPGGNTGELFF.

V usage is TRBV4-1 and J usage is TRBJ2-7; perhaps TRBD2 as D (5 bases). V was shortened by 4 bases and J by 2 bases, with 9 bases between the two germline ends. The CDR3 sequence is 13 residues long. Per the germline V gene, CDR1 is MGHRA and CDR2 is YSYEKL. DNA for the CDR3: TGCGCCAGCAGCCGGACTGCTACCTACGAGCAGTACTTC. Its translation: CASSRTATYEQYF.

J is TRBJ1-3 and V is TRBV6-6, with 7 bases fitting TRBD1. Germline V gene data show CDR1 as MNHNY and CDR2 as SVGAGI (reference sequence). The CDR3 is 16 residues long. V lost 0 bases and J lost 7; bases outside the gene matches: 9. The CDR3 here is CASSYSLQAGGNTIYF. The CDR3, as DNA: TGTGCCAGCAGTTACTCGCTCCAGGCAGGGGGGAACACCATATATTTT.

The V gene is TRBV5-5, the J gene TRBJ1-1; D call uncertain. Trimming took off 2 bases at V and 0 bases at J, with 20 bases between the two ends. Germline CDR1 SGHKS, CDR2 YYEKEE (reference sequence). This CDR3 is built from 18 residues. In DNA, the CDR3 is TGTGCCAGCAGCTTAAATGCGGGGATTTGGTGGATGAACACTGAAGCTTTCTTT. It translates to CASSLNAGIWWMNTEAFF.

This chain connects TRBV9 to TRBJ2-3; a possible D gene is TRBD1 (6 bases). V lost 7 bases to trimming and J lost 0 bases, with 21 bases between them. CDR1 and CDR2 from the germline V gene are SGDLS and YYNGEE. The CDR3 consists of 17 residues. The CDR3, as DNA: TGTGCCAGCCGCCCACTGCCCGGGACAATTAGCACAGATACGCAGTATTTT. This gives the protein CASRPLPGTISTDTQYF.

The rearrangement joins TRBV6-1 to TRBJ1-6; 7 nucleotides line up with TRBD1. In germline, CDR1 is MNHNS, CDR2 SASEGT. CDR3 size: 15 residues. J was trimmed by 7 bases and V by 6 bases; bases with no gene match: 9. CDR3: CASRELRGANSPLHF. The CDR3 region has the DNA TGTGCCAGCAGAGAACTCAGGGGGGCGAATTCACCCCTCCACTTT.

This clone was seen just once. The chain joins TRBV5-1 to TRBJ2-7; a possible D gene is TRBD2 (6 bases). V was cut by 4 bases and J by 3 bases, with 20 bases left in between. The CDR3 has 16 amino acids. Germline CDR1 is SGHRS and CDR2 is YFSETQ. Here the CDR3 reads CASSAGTFGPLYEQYF. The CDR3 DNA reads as TGCGCCAGCAGCGCGGGGACTTTCGGGCCACTCTACGAGCAGTACTTC.

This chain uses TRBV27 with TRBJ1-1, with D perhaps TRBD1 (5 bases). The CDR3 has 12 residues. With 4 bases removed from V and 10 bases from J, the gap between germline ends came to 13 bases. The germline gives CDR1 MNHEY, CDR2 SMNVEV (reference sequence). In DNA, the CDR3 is TGTGCCAGCAGTTCGATGGGGGGTGGAGCTTTCTTT. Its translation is CASSSMGGGAFF.